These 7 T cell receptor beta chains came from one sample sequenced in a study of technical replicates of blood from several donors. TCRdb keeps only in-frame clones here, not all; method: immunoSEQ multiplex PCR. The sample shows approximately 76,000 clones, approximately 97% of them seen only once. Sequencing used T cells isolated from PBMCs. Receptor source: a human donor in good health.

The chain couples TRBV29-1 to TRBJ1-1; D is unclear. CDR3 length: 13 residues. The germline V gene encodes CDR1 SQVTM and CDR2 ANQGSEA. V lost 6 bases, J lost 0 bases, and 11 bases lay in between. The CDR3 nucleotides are TGCAGCGTGGGAGGTGCGGTGAACACTGAAGCTTTCTTT. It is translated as CSVGGAVNTEAFF. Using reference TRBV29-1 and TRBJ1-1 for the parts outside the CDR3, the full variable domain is SAVISQKPSRDICQRGTSLTIQCQVDSQVTMMFWYRQQPGQSLTLIATANQGSEATYESGFVIDKFPISRPNLTFSTLTVSNMSPEDSSIYLCSVGGAVNTEAFFGQGTRLTVV.

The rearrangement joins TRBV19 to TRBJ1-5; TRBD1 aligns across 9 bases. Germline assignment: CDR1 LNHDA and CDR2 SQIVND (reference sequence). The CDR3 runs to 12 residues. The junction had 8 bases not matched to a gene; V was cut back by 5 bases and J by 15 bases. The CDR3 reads CASSVRDRAWHF. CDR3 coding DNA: TGTGCCAGTAGTGTCCGGGACAGGGCATGGCATTTT.

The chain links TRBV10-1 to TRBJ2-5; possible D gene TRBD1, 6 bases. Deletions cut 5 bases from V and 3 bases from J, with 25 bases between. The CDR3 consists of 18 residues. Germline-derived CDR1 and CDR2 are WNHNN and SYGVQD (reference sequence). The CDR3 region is CASSNGARVVNREETQYF. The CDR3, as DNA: TGCGCCAGCAGTAACGGGGCCCGAGTAGTCAACAGGGAAGAGACCCAGTACTTC.

CDR3 in DNA: TGTGCCAGCAGCCAAGATCACTGGGGGGTTTACGAGCAGTACTTC. Protein sequence: CASSQDHWGVYEQYF. The chain employs TRBV14 and TRBJ2-7, with D tentatively TRBD2 (6 bases). Trimming took off 0 bases at V and 4 bases at J, with 13 bases between the two ends. This CDR3 has 15 residues. CDR1 is SGHDN and CDR2 is FVKESK in the germline V gene. Drawing the rest from reference TRBV14 and TRBJ2-7, the complete variable domain is EAGVTQFPSHSVIEKGQTVTLRCDPISGHDNLYWYRRVMGKEIKFLLHFVKESKQDESGMPNNRFLAERTGGTYSTLKVQPAELEDSGVYFCASSQDHWGVYEQYFGPGTRLTVT.

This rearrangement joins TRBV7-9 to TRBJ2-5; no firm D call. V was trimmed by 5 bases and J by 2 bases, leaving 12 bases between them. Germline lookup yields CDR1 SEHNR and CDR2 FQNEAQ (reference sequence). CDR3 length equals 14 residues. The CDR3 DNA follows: TGTGCCAGCAGCGTTGCACGGTCACAAGAGACCCAGTACTTC. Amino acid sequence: CASSVARSQETQYF.

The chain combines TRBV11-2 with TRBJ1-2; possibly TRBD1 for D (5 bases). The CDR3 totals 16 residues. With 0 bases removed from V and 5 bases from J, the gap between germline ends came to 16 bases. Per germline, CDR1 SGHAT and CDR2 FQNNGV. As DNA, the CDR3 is TGTGCCAGCAGCTTAGATCCAACAGGAAAGTATTATGGCTACACCTTC. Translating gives CASSLDPTGKYYGYTF.

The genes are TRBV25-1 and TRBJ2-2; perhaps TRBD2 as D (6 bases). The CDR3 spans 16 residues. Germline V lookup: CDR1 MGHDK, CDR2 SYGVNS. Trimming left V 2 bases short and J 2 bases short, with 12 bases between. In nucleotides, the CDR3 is TGTGCCAGCAGTGAAGTCGGGGGTGGTAACACCGGGGAGCTGTTTTTT. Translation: CASSEVGGGNTGELFF.